This T cell receptor beta chain came from a study of T cell responses to AZD1222 COVID-19 vaccine. Study as a whole: Investigators merged groups given second doses at roughly 4 or roughly 12 weeks.

Study conclusions and caveats: A reported finding is that nearly half of spike-specific TCRs target unmutated variant regions. A mostly white British donor set with more females was recruited, and clonal diversity was possibly underestimated. Baseline seropositives among AZD1222 recipients totaled only 5 to 7.

The repertoire was sequenced with immunoSEQ multiplex PCR; TCRdb's copy has only in-frame clones and lacks some. The table has 130,000 or so clones, 94% seen once. The CDR3 consists of 15 residues. Germline CDR1 reads SGHTA; CDR2 reads FQGNSA. Turning to this clone: Antigen unknown. Mismatch with germline at one junction end may stem from a read error.

J is TRBJ1-4 and V is TRBV7-2, with D hard to call. The clonotype comes from an adult in good health. This specimen consisted of peripheral blood, obtained on day 0 of AZD1222 vaccination. Here the CDR3 DNA reads TGTGCCAGCAGCGTAGCAGTTGCAACTAATGAAAAACTGTTTTTT. Translated, it gives CASSVAVATNEKLFF.